This TCR beta chain was found in a study of CD4 T cells in relation to SARS-CoV-2 and coronaviruses. Study-wide context: PBMCs were cultured with antigen for approximately nine days before TCR beta sequencing.

With respect to this clone: What it binds is unknown.

CDR1 is MNHNY, CDR2 SVGAGI, per germline (reference sequence). This CDR3 contains 14 residues. V was pared by 5 bases and J by 2 bases, with 10 bases between. CD4+ T cells from unexposed donors were obtained before the COVID-19 pandemic (2011-2018). CD4+ T cells were isolated from the cells after less than 13 days of culture. Testing used SARS-CoV-2 S/N and four cold-coronavirus spikes on unexposed-donor CD4+ T cells, cells permitting. Profiled with immunoSEQ multiplex PCR; TCRdb holds only in-frame clones, not every one. The sample shows about 26,000 clones, 73% of them seen only once. The sequencing sample was made of CD4+ T cells from PBMCs, cultured in vitro. This sequence was found in a human donor in good health. This sequence joins TRBV6-6 and TRBJ2-1; D remains unclear. CDR3 protein: CASSHSLAYNEQFF. DNA of the CDR3: TGTGCCAGCAGTCACAGCCTTGCCTACAATGAGCAGTTCTTC.